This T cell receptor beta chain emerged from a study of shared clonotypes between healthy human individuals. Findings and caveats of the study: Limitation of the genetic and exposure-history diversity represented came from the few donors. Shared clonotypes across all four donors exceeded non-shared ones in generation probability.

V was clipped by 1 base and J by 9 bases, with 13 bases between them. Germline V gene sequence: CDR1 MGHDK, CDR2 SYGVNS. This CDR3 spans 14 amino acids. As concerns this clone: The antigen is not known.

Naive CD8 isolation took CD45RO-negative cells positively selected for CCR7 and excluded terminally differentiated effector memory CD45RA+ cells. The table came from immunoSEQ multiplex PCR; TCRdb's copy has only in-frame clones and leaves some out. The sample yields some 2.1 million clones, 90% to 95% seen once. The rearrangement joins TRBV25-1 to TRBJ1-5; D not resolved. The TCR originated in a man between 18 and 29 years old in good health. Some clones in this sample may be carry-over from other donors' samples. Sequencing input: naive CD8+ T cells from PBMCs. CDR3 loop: CASSEFSGLGPQHF. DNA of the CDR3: TGTGCCAGCAGTGAATTTAGCGGCCTCGGGCCCCAGCATTTT.